A selection of T cell receptor beta chains follows, all from one sample in a study of cytomegalovirus exposure and HLA in healthy donors. Method: immunoSEQ multiplex PCR; TCRdb's copy keeps in-frame clones and lacks some. The table records fewer than 150,000 clones, 74% of them present only once. Sequenced material: PBMCs. All receptors come from a woman aged 45 to 65 in good health and CMV-seropositive. Both conserved end residues are part of each CDR3. Each record gives: J gene, clone size, V gene, D gene, CDR3 DNA, CDR3 protein. The D gene is left open where the match is weak. Clone size is stated in some rows and not others, as once, few, many or a class when expanded.

>TRBJ2-7|NA|TRBV14|NA
TGTGCCAGCAGCCAGACGAGGTGGAGCTCCTACGAGCAGTACTTC
CASSQTRWSSYEQYF
>TRBJ2-7|NA|TRBV5-1|NA
TGCGCCAGCGGAACAGAGGGCCTCTACGAGCAGTACTTC
CASGTEGLYEQYF
>TRBJ2-5|NA|TRBV14|NA
TGTGCCAGCAGTTCAACTCCCGGGGGACGGATACAGGAGACCCAGTACTTC
CASSSTPGGRIQETQYF
>TRBJ1-1|few|TRBV11-3|NA
TGTGCCAGCAGCTTGAGGACAGACACTGAAGCTTTCTTT
CASSLRTDTEAFF
>TRBJ1-6|NA|TRBV6-1|NA
TGTGCCAGCCTCACAACGGGGTTTGGATCACCCCTCCACTTT
CASLTTGFGSPLHF
>TRBJ2-2|once|TRBV4-3|NA
TGCGCCAGCAGCCAAGCGCCCCAGGGGCCCTGGACCGGGGAGCTGTTTTTT
CASSQAPQGPWTGELFF
>TRBJ2-5|NA|TRBV9|TRBD1
TGTGCCAGCAGCGTATCCACAGGGGTGGAGACCCAGTACTTC
CASSVSTGVETQYF
>TRBJ2-5|few|TRBV7-9|TRBD2
TGTGCCAGCAGCTTAAGCGGGGAAGAGACCCAGTACTTC
CASSLSGEETQYF
>TRBJ2-3|once|TRBV2|NA
TGTGCCTGTACAGGCACTTCTAGCACAGATACGCAGTATTTT
CACTGTSSTDTQYF
>TRBJ1-4|NA|TRBV11-1|NA
TGTGCCAGCAGCCATCGCGGGAATGTTAATGAAAAACTGTTTTTT
CASSHRGNVNEKLFF
>TRBJ2-3|NA|TRBV4-2|TRBD2
TGTGCCAGCAGCCAACCGACTTCGGGGACTAGCGGGGGCGGCGAGGATACGCAGTATTTT
CASSQPTSGTSGGGEDTQYF